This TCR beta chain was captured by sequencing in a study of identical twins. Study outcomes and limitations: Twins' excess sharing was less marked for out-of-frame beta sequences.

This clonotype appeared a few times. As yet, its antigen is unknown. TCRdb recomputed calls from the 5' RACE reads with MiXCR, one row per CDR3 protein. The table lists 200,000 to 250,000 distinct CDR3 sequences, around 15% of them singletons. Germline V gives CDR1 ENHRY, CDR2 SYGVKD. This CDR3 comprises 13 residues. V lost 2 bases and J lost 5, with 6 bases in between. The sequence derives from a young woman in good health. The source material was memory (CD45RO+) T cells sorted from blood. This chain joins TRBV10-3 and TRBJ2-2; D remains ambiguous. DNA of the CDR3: TGTGCCATCAGTGAGGCGATGACCGGGGAGCTGTTTTTT. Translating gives CAISEAMTGELFF.